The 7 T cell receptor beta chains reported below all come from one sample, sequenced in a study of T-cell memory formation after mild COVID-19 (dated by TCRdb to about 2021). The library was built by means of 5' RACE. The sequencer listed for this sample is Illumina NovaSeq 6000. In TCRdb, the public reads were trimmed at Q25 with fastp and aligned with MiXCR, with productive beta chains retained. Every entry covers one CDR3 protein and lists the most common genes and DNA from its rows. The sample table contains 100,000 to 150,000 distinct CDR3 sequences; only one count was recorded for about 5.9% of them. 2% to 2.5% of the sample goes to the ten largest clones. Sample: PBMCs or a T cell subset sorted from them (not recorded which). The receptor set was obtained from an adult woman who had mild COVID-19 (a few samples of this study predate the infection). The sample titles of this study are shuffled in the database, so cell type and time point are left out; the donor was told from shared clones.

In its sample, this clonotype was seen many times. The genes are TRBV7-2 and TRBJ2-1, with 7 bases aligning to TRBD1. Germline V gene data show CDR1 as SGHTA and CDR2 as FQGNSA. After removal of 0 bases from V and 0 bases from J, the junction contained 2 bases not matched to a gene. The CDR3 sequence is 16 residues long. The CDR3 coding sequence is TGTGCCAGCAGCTTAGCGTCAGGGGGCTCCTACAATGAGCAGTTCTTC. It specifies CASSLASGGSYNEQFF.

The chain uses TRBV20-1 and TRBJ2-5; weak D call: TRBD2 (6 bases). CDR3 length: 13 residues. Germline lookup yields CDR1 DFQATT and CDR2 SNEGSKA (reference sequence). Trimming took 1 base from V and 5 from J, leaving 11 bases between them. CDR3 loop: CSARVAGRETQYF. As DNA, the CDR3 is TGCAGTGCTAGAGTGGCAGGGAGGGAGACCCAGTACTTC.

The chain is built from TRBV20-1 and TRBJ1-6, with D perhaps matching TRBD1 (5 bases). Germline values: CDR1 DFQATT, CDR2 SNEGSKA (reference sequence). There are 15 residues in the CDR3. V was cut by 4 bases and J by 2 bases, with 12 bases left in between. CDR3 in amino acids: CSATPVGAYNSPLHF. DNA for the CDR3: TGCAGTGCTACCCCAGTGGGGGCCTATAATTCACCCCTCCACTTT.

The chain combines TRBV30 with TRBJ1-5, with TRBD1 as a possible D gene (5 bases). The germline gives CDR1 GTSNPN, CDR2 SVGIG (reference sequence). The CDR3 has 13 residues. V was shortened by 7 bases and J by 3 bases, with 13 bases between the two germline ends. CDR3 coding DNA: TGTGCCTTCCGGCTGGGGGTCAATCAGCCCCAGCATTTT. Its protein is CAFRLGVNQPQHF.

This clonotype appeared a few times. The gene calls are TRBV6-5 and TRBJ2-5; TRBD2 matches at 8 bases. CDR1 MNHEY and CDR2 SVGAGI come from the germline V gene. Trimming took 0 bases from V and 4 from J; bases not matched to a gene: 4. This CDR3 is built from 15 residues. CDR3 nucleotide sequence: TGTGCCAGCAGTTACTCGTACGCGGGAGGAGAGACCCAGTACTTC. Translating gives CASSYSYAGGETQYF.

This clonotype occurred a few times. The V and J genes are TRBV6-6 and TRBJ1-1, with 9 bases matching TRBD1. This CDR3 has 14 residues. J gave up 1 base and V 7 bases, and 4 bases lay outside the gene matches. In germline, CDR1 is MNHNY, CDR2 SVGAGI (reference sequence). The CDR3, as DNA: TGTGCCAGCACCCGGGGACAGGGGAACACTGAAGCTTTCTTT. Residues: CASTRGQGNTEAFF.

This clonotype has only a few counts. The DNA of the CDR3 is TGTGCCAGCAGTGGGAGGGACCAATATTTTAAAAATAGCAATCAGCCCCAGCATTTT. Translating gives CASSGRDQYFKNSNQPQHF. This chain joins TRBV25-1 and TRBJ1-5; D may be TRBD1 (5 bases). CDR1 is MGHDK, CDR2 SYGVNS, per germline. The CDR3 loop spans 19 amino acids. Between the trimmed V and J ends, which lost 4 bases and 0 bases, there was a span of 22 bases.